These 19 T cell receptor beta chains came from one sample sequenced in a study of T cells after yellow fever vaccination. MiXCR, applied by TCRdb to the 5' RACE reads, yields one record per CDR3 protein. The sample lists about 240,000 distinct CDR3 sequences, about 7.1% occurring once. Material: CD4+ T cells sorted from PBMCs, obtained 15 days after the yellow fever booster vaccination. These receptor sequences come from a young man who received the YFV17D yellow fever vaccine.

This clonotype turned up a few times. The CDR3: CASSSRGGGLANEQFF. CDR3 nucleotides: TGTGCCAGCAGCTCCCGCGGAGGGGGGTTGGCAAATGAGCAGTTCTTC. The rearrangement joins TRBV7-2 to TRBJ2-1; the D call may be TRBD1 or TRBD2 (6 bases each). Germline loops: CDR1 SGHTA, CDR2 FQGNSA. This CDR3 comprises 16 residues. The germline V and J ends were trimmed by 4 bases and 7 bases, with 20 bases remaining between them.

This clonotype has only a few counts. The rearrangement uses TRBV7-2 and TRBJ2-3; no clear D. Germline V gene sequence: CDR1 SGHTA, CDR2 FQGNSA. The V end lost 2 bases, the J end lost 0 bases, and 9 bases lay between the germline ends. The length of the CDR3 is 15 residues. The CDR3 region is CASSLMASSTDTQYF. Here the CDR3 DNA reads TGTGCCAGCAGCTTAATGGCGAGTAGCACAGATACGCAGTATTTT.

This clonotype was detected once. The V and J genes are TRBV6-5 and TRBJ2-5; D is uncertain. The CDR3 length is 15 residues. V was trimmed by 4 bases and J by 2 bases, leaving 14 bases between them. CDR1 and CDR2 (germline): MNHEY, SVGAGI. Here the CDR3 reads CASSFNSGWQETQYF. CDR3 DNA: TGTGCCAGCAGTTTTAACAGTGGTTGGCAAGAGACCCAGTACTTC.

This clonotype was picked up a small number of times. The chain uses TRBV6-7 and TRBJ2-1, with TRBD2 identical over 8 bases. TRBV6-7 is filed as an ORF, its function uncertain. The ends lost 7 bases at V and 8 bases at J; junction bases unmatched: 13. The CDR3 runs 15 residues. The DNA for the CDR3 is TGTGCCAGCAAAGGCGGCGGGGGGATGCTCGATGAGCAGTTCTTC. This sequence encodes CASKGGGGMLDEQFF.

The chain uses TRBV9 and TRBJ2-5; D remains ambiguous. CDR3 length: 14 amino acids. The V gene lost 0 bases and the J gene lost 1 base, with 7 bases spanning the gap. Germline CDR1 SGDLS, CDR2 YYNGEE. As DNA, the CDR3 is TGTGCCAGCAGCGTAGGGGGAATCCAAGAGACCCAGTACTTC. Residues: CASSVGGIQETQYF.

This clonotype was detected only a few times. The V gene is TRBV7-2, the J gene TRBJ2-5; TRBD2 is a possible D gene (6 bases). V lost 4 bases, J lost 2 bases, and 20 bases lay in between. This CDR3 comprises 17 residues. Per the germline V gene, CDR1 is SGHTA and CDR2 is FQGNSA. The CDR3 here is CASSSNGLLAKQETQYF. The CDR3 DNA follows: TGTGCCAGCAGCTCCAACGGACTGCTAGCGAAACAAGAGACCCAGTACTTC. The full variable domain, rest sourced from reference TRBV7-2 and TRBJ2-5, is GAGVSQSPSNKVTEKGKDVELRCDPISGHTALYWYRQSLGQGLEFLIYFQGNSAPDKSGLPSDRFSAERTGGSVSTLTIQRTQQEDSAVYLCASSSNGLLAKQETQYFGPGTRLLVL.

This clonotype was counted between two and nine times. CDR3 sequence (DNA): TGCAGCGTTGACGGGGCGGGAGGTGGCACAGATACGCAGTATTTT. Its translation is CSVDGAGGGTDTQYF. The chain combines TRBV29-1 with TRBJ2-3, with 8 bases aligning to TRBD2. CDR1 SQVTM and CDR2 ANQGSEA come from the germline V gene. V lost 3 bases to trimming and J lost 1 base; unmatched junction nucleotides: 6. CDR3 size: 15 residues.

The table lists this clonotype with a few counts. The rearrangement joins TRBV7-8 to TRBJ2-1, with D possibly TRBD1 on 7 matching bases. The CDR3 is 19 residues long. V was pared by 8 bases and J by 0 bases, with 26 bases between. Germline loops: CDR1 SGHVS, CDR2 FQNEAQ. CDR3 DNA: TGTGCCAGCTCGACAGGAGGGGGCTTCTGGCGGGACTCCTACAATGAGCAGTTCTTC. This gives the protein CASSTGGGFWRDSYNEQFF.

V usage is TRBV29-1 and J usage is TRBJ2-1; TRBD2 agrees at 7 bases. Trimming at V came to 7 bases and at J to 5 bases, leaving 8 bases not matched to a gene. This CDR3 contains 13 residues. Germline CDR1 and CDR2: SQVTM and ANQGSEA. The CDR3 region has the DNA TGCAGCGCCACGCCGGGACTAAACAATGAGCAGTTCTTC. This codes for CSATPGLNNEQFF.

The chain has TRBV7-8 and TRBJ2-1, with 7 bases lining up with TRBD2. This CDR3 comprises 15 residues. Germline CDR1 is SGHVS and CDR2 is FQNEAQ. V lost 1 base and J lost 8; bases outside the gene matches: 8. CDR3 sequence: CASSLGAGVGDEQFF. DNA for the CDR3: TGTGCCAGCAGCTTAGGGGCGGGAGTGGGCGATGAGCAGTTCTTC. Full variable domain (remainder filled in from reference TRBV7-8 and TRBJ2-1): GAGVSQSPRYKVAKRGQDVALRCDPISGHVSLFWYQQALGQGPEFLTYFQNEAQLDKSGLPSDRFFAERPEGSVSTLKIQRTQQEDSAVYLCASSLGAGVGDEQFFGPGTRLTVL.

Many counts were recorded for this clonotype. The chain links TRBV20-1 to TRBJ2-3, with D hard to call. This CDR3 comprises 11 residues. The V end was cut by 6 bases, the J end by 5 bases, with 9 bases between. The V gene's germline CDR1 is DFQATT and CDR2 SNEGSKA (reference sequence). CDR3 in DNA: TGCAGTGCAGTACAGCTAGATACGCAGTATTTT. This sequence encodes CSAVQLDTQYF.

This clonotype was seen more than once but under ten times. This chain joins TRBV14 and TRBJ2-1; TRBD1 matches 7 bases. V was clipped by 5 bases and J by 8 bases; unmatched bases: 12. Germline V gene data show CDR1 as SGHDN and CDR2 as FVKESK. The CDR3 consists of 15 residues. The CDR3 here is CASSYQTGLGYEQFF. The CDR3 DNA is TGTGCCAGCAGCTACCAGACAGGGTTAGGCTATGAGCAGTTCTTC.

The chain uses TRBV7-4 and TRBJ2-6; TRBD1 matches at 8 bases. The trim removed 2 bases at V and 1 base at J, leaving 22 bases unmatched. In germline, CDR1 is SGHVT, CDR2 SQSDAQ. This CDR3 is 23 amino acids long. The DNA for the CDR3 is TGTGCCAGCAGCTTATTTAGGTTTGGCGCCGTCGGGACAGGAGCGTCTGGGGCCAACGTCCTGACTTTC. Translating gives CASSLFRFGAVGTGASGANVLTF.

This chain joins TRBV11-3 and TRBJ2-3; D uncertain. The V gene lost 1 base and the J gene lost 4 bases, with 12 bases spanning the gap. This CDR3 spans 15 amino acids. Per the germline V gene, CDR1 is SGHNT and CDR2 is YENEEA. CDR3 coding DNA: TGTGCCAGCAGCTTAGGATCAACAAAGGCAGATACGCAGTATTTT. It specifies CASSLGSTKADTQYF.

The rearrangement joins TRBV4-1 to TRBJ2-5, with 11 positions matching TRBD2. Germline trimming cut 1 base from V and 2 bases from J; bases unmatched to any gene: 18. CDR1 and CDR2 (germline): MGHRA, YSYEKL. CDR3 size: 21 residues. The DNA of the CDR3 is TGCGCCAGCAGCCAAGTAGGGCAAGGGGGACTAGCGGCCATGGGACAAGAGACCCAGTACTTC. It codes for CASSQVGQGGLAAMGQETQYF.

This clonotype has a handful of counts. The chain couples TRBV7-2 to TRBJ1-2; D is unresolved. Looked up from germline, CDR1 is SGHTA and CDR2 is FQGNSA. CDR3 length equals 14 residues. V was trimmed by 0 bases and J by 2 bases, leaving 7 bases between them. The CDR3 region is CASSLAGSNYGYTF. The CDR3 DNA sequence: TGTGCCAGCAGCTTAGCTGGGAGCAACTATGGCTACACCTTC. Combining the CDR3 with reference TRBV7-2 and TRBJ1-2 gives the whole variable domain GAGVSQSPSNKVTEKGKDVELRCDPISGHTALYWYRQSLGQGLEFLIYFQGNSAPDKSGLPSDRFSAERTGGSVSTLTIQRTQQEDSAVYLCASSLAGSNYGYTFGSGTRLTVV.

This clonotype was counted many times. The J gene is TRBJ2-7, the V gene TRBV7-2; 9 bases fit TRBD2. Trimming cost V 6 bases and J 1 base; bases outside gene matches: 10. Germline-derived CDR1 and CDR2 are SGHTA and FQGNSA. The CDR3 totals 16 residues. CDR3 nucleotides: TGTGCCAGCAGTTGGGGTCTTGCGGGAGGGTCCTACGAGCAGTACTTC. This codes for CASSWGLAGGSYEQYF.

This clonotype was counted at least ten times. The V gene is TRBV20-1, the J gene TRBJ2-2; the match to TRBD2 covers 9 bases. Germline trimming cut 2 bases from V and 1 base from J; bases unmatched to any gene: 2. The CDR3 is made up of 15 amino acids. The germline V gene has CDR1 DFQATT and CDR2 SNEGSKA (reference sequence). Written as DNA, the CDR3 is TGCAGTGCTAGACTAGCGGGGATGAACACCGGGGAGCTGTTTTTT. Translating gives CSARLAGMNTGELFF.

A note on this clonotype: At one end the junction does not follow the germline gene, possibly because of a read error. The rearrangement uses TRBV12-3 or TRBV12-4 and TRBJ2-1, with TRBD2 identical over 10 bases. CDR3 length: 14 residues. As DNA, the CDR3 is TGTGCCAGCAGTATAGCGGGAGGAAACAATGAGCAGTTCTTC. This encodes CASSIAGGNNEQFF.